A single T cell receptor (beta chain) is shown here with its context. What it recognizes is unknown. This sample is drawn from a study of T cell repertoires in cytomegalovirus infection. Overall study results and limits: In two of eight donors, the top clonotype was HLA-C-restricted CMV-specific.

TCRdb re-called the reads through MiXCR, storing one row per CDR3 protein. This sample yields roughly 600,000 distinct CDR3 sequences, of which approximately 24% are seen a single time; under 8.5% belongs to the top ten. The CDR3 sequence is 15 residues long. Germline V gives CDR1 MRHNA, CDR2 SNTAGT. Trimming pared 0 bases from V and 8 bases from J, leaving 16 bases between. The chain joins TRBV6-4 to TRBJ1-2; D ambiguous. Sequenced material: CD8+ T cells from PBMCs. This TCR was sampled from a human donor in good health (CMV status not recorded). Some clones in this sample may be carry-over from other donors' samples. CDR3 region: CASSDSGGPGEGYTF. The DNA for the CDR3 is TGTGCCAGCAGTGACTCTGGAGGCCCTGGAGAGGGCTACACCTTC.